This T cell receptor (beta chain) emerged from a study of cytomegalovirus exposure and HLA in healthy donors. Looked up from germline, CDR1 is MNHEY and CDR2 is SMNVEV (reference sequence). The CDR3 length is 14 residues. The V gene lost 8 bases and the J gene lost 7 bases, with 20 bases spanning the gap. Researchers ran the PCR with 60 Vbeta and 13 Jbeta primers. The assay was immunoSEQ multiplex PCR, and TCRdb's table has in-frame clones only and misses some. The data show under 150,000 clones, roughly four fifths seen once. This chain connects TRBV27 to TRBJ1-2; the D gene is possibly TRBD1 (6 bases). Sequenced: PBMCs. The receptor comes from a woman in her fifties or sixties in good health and CMV-seronegative. The chain's CDR3 is CASGRVLGAGGYTF. The CDR3 DNA follows: TGTGCCAGCGGGAGAGTATTGGGGGCCGGTGGCTACACCTTC.